This is a list of T cell receptor beta chains from one sample in a study of blood T cells in healthy people across ages. Via MiXCR, TCRdb re-called the 5' RACE reads, giving one row per CDR3 protein. The sample includes 550,000 to 750,000 distinct CDR3 sequences, around 21% of them seen just once. Sequences were obtained from blood. These receptors originate from a man in his sixties or seventies in good health. Both conserved end residues are part of each CDR3. The order of the fields is D gene, clone size, J gene, CDR3 length, V gene, CDR3 DNA, CDR3 protein. The D gene is left open where the match is weak. A row's size may be missing; if present it is once, few, many or a size class.

D: -; size: -; J: TRBJ2-6; length: 17; V: TRBV10-3; DNA: TGTGCCATCAGTAAACAGGGTTCTCTCTCTGGGGCCAACGTCCTGACTTTC; CDR3: CAISKQGSLSGANVLTF
D: -; size: few; J: TRBJ2-7; length: 13; V: TRBV18; DNA: TGTGCCAGCTCACCATCAGGGGAGTACGAGCAGTACTTC; CDR3: CASSPSGEYEQYF
D: -; size: -; J: TRBJ2-3; length: 15; V: TRBV6-6; DNA: TGTGCCAGCAGTTACTTCGCCGGAGACACAGATACGCAGTATTTT; CDR3: CASSYFAGDTDTQYF
D: -; size: few; J: TRBJ2-1; length: 16; V: TRBV7-9; DNA: TGTGCCAGCAGCCCACAATGGGCTAGCGCCTACAATGAGCGGTTCTTC; CDR3: CASSPQWASAYNERFF
D: TRBD1; size: -; J: TRBJ1-4; length: 14; V: TRBV20-1; DNA: TGCAGTGCTAGACCGGGACAGTCGTCCGTAAAACTGTTTTTT; CDR3: CSARPGQSSVKLFF
D: TRBD2; size: -; J: TRBJ2-4; length: 18; V: TRBV30; DNA: TGTGCCTGGAGTCTGACTAGCGGGGGGTTCCGACACCGCAACATTCAGTACTTC; CDR3: CAWSLTSGGFRHRNIQYF
D: TRBD1; size: many; J: TRBJ2-5; length: 12; V: TRBV29-1; DNA: TGCAGCGCGAGAGGGGGCAAAGAGACCCAGTACTTC; CDR3: CSARGGKETQYF
D: TRBD2; size: -; J: TRBJ2-7; length: 15; V: TRBV12-3/TRBV12-4; DNA: TGTGCCAGCAGTTTAGCCCAAGGACTAGCTTACGAGCAGTACTTC; CDR3: CASSLAQGLAYEQYF
D: -; size: many; J: TRBJ2-2; length: 12; V: TRBV6-6; DNA: TGTGCCAGCTGGGATAGGGACGGGGAGCTGTTTTTT; CDR3: CASWDRDGELFF
D: -; size: few; J: TRBJ1-1; length: 14; V: TRBV20-1; DNA: TGCAGTGCTCGACAAGGGACGGCTAACACTGAAGCTTTCTTT; CDR3: CSARQGTANTEAFF
D: TRBD1; size: few; J: TRBJ2-5; length: 12; V: TRBV19; DNA: TGTGCCACTAGACAGGGGCAAGAGACCCAGTACTTC; CDR3: CATRQGQETQYF
D: -; size: -; J: TRBJ1-2; length: 15; V: TRBV5-1; DNA: TGCGCCAGCAGCCCGGGACCGGATCCTAACTATCGCTACACCTTC; CDR3: CASSPGPDPNYRYTF
D: TRBD1; size: -; J: TRBJ2-7; length: 14; V: TRBV12-5; DNA: TGTGCTAGTGGTTTAACGGGACAGGGAAACGAGCAGTACTTC; CDR3: CASGLTGQGNEQYF
D: TRBD1; size: -; J: TRBJ2-7; length: 16; V: TRBV12-3/TRBV12-4; DNA: TGTGCCAGCAGTCCAGGGACAGGCGGTAGCTCCTACGAGCAGTACTTC; CDR3: CASSPGTGGSSYEQYF
D: -; size: few; J: TRBJ2-3; length: 16; V: TRBV11-1; DNA: TGTGCCAGCAGCCCTGGGGACTTCTCTAGCACAGATACGCAGTATTTT; CDR3: CASSPGDFSSTDTQYF
D: TRBD1; size: -; J: TRBJ1-2; length: 14; V: TRBV2; DNA: TGTGCCAGCGCCGCGAGACAGGGGAACTATGGCTACACCTTC; CDR3: CASAARQGNYGYTF
D: TRBD2; size: few; J: TRBJ2-5; length: 15; V: TRBV6-1; DNA: TGTGCCAGCAGTGTCATAGCGGGAGGAGGAGAGACCCAGTACTTC; CDR3: CASSVIAGGGETQYF
D: -; size: -; J: TRBJ1-5; length: 17; V: TRBV6-2/TRBV6-3; DNA: TGTGCCAGCAGTTACGTATCTGTGAGGGGAAGAAATCAGCCCCAGCATTTT; CDR3: CASSYVSVRGRNQPQHF
D: -; size: -; J: TRBJ2-5; length: 15; V: TRBV3-1; DNA: TGTGCCAGCAGCCAACCGAATAGCAAACAGGAGACCCAGTACTTC; CDR3: CASSQPNSKQETQYF
D: -; size: -; J: TRBJ1-4; length: 16; V: TRBV5-6; DNA: TGTGCCAGCAGCTTGGGACGTATGTCAACTAATGAAAAACTGTTTTTT; CDR3: CASSLGRMSTNEKLFF
D: TRBD2; size: -; J: TRBJ2-3; length: 16; V: TRBV7-2; DNA: TGTGCCAGCAGCCGCGGACTAGCGGGAAGGACAGATACGCAGTATTTT; CDR3: CASSRGLAGRTDTQYF
D: TRBD1; size: -; J: TRBJ2-7; length: 13; V: TRBV2; DNA: TGTGCCAGCAGTGAGGACAGGGAGTACGAGCAGTACTTC; CDR3: CASSEDREYEQYF
D: TRBD2; size: many; J: TRBJ2-1; length: 14; V: TRBV2; DNA: TGTGCCAGCAGTGGGGCTAGCGGGAGACATGAGCAGTTCTTC; CDR3: CASSGASGRHEQFF
D: -; size: -; J: TRBJ2-1; length: 15; V: TRBV11-1; DNA: TGTGCCAGCAGCTTAGCGCAGGCTAGTCACAATGAGCAGTTCTTC; CDR3: CASSLAQASHNEQFF
D: -; size: -; J: TRBJ1-1; length: 15; V: TRBV15; DNA: TGTGCCACCAGCGAAGCGGGACGTAAGAACACTGAAGCTTTCTTT; CDR3: CATSEAGRKNTEAFF
D: -; size: few; J: TRBJ2-7; length: 14; V: TRBV5-1; DNA: TGCGCCAGCAGCTTGGTGGGCGACTCCTACGAGCAGTACTTC; CDR3: CASSLVGDSYEQYF